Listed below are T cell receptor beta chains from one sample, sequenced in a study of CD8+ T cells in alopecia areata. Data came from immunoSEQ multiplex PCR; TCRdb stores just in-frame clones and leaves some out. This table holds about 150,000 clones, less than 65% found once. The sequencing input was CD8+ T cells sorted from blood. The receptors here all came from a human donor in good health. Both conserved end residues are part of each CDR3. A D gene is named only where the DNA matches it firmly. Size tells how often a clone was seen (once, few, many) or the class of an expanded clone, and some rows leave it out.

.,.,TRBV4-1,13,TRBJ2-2,TGCGCCAGCAGCCAAGTGGCATCCGGGGAGCTGTTTTTT,CASSQVASGELFF
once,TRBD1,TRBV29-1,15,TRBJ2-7,TGCAGCGTTGAGGTCAATGACAGGGGGCTTTACGAGCAGTACTTC,CSVEVNDRGLYEQYF
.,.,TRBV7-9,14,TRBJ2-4,TGTGCCAGCAGCTTAGCTGCCTTTGGAAACATTCAGTACTTC,CASSLAAFGNIQYF
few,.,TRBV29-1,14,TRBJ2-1,TGCAGCGTTGAAGAGGGGAGTTCCCACAATGAGCAGTTCTTC,CSVEEGSSHNEQFF
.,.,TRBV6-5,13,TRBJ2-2,TGTGCCAGCAGTTACGGGTCTCTCGGGGAGCTGTTTTTT,CASSYGSLGELFF
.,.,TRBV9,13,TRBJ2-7,TGTGCCAGCAGCGTAGATGGAGGGGGGGAGCAGTACTTC,CASSVDGGGEQYF
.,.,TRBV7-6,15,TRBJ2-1,TGTGCCAGCAGCTTAGTGGGAGGCTCCTACAATGAGCAGTTCTTC,CASSLVGGSYNEQFF
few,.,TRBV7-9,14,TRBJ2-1,TGTGCCAGCAGCTTAGAACAGATCTACAATGAGCAGTTCTTC,CASSLEQIYNEQFF
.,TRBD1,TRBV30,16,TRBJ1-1,TGTGCCTGGACTCCGGCTATTAGGGGGCGGAAAACTGAAGCTTTCTTT,CAWTPAIRGRKTEAFF
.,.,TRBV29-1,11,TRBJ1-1,TGCAGCGTTGCCACTCGGAGCGAAACTTTCTTT,CSVATRSETFF
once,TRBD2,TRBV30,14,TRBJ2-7,TGTGCCTGGAGTGGGACTAGCCGTTTCTACGAGCAGTACTTC,CAWSGTSRFYEQYF
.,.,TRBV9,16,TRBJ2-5,TGTGCCAGCAGCGGGAGGGTTAATCAGCCGTCGGAGACCCAGTACTTC,CASSGRVNQPSETQYF
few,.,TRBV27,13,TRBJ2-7,TGTGCCAGCAGTTTATCGTCCGACTACGAGCAGTACTTC,CASSLSSDYEQYF
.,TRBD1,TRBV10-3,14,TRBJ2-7,TGTGCCATCAGTGGGGGACAGGGATTCTACGAGCAGTACTTC,CAISGGQGFYEQYF
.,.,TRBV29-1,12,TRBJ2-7,TGCAGCGTTGTACAGGCTGGCTACGAGCAGTACTTC,CSVVQAGYEQYF
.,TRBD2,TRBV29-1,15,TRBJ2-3,TGCAGCGTTGAAGAAGGCGGACTAGGAACAGATACGCAGTATTTT,CSVEEGGLGTDTQYF
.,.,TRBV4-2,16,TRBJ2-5,TGTGCCAGCAGCCAAGAGATTCTAGCAGTTCAAGAGACCCAGTACTTC,CASSQEILAVQETQYF
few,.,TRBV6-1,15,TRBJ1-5,TGTGCCAGCAGGGTCGGAGAGTATAGCAATCAGCCCCAGCATTTT,CASRVGEYSNQPQHF
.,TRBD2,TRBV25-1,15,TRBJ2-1,TGTGCCAGCACGACTAGCGGGGGCTCCTACAATGAGCAGTTCTTC,CASTTSGGSYNEQFF
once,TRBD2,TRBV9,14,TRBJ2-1,TGTGCCAGCAGCGCAGCGGGGGGGAACAATGAGCAGTTCTTC,CASSAAGGNNEQFF
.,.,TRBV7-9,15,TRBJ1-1,TGTGCCAGCAGCTACATAGACAGGTCCGACACTGAAGCTTTCTTT,CASSYIDRSDTEAFF
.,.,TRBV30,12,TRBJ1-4,TGTGCCTGGAGCTCTGAACGACGAAAACTGTTTTTT,CAWSSERRKLFF
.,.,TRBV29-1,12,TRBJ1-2,TGCAGCGTTGAATCAGGGATCGGTGGCTACACCTTC,CSVESGIGGYTF
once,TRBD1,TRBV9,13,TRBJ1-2,TGTGCCAGCGGAGAGACAGGGGGCCAAGGCTACACCTTC,CASGETGGQGYTF
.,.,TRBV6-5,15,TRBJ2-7,TGTGCCAGCAGTTACTCAGGCGGGCCTTTGGGCGAGCAGTACTTC,CASSYSGGPLGEQYF